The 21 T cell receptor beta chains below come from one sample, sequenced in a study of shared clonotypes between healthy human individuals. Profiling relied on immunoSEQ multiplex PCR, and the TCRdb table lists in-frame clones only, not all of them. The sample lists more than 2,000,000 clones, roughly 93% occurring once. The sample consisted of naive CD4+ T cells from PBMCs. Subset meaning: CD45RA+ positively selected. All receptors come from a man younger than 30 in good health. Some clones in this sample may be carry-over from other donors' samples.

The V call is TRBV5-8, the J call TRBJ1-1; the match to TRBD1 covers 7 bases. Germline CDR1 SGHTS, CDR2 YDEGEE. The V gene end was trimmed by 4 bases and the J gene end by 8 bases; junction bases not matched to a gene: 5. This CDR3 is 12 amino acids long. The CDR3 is CASSKKQGEAFF. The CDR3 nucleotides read TGTGCCAGCAGCAAGAAACAGGGGGAAGCTTTCTTT.

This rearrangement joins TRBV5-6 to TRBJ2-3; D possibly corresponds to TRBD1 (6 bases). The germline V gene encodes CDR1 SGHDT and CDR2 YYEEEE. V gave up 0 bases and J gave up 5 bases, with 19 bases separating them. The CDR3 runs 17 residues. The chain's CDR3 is CASSLAGGRGSRDTQYF. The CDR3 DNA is TGTGCCAGCAGCTTGGCCGGCGGCAGGGGAAGTCGAGATACGCAGTATTTT.

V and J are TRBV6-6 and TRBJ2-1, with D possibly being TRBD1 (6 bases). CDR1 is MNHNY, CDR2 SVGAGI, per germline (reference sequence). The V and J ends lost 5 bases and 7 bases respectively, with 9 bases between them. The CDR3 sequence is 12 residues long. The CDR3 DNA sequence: TGTGCCAGCAGTAAAGGGGGTAATGAGCAGTTCTTC. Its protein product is CASSKGGNEQFF.

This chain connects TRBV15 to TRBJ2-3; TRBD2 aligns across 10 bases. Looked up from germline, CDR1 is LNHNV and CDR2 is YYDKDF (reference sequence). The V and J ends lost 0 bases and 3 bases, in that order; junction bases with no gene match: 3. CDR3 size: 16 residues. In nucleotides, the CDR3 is TGTGCCACCAGCAGAGACATGGGACTAGCGACAGATACGCAGTATTTT. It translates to CATSRDMGLATDTQYF.

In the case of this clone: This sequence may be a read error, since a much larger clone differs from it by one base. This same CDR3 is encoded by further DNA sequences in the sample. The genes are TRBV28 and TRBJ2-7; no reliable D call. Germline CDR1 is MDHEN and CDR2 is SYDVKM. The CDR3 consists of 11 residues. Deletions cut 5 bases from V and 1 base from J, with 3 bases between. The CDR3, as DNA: TGTGCCAGCAGTGTATCCTACGAGCAGTACTTC. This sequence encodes CASSVSYEQYF.

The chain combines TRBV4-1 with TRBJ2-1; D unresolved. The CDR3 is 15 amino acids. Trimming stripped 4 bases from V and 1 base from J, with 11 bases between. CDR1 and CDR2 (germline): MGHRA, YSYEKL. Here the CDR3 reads CASSPWTVSYNEQFF. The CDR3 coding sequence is TGCGCCAGCAGCCCCTGGACGGTTTCCTACAATGAGCAGTTCTTC.

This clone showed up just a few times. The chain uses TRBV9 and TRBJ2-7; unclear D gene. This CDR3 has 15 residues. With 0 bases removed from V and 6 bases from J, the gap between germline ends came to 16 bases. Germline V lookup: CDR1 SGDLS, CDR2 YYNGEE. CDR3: CASSVGMVGLREQYF. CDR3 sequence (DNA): TGTGCCAGCAGCGTAGGAATGGTGGGGTTGCGCGAGCAGTACTTC.

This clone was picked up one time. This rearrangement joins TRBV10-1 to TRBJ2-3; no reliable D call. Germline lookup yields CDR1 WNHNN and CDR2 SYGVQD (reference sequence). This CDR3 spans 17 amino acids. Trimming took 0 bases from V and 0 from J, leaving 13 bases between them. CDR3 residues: CASSESSWVPSTDTQYF. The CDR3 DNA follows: TGCGCCAGCAGTGAGTCTTCGTGGGTACCCAGCACAGATACGCAGTATTTT.

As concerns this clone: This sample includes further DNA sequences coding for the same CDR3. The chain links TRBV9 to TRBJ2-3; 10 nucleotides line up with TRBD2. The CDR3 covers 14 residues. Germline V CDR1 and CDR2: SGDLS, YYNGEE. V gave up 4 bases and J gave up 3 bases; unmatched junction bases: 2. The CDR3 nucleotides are TGTGCCAGCAGCATAGCGGGAGGTACAGATACGCAGTATTTT. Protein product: CASSIAGGTDTQYF.

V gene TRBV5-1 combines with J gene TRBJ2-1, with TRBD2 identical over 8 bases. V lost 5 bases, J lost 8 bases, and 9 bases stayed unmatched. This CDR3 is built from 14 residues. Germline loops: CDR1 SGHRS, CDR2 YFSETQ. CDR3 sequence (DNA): TGCGCCAGCAGGTCTCTAGCGGGTCGGGATGAGCAGTTCTTC. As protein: CASRSLAGRDEQFF.

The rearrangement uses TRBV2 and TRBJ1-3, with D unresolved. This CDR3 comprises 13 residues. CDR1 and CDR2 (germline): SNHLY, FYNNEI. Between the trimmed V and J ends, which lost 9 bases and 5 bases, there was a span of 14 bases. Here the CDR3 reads CASREQLRNTIYF. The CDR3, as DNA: TGTGCCAGTAGGGAACAGCTGCGAAACACCATATATTTT.

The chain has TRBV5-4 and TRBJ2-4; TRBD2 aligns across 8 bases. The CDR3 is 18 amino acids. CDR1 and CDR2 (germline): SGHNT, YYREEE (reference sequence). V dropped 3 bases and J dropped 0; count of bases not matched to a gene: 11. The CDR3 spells CASSSGGYADLAKNIQYF. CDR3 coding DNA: TGTGCCAGCAGCTCGGGGGGGTACGCCGATCTAGCCAAAAACATTCAGTACTTC.

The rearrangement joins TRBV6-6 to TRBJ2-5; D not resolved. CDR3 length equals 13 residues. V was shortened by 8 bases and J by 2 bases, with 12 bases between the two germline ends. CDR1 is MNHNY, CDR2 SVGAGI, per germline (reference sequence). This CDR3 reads CASGPAVQETQYF. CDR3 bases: TGTGCCAGCGGACCCGCGGTACAAGAGACCCAGTACTTC.

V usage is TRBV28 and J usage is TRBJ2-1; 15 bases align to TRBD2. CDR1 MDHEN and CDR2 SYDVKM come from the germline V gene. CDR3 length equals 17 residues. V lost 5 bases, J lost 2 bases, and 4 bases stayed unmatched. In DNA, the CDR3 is TGTGCCAGCAGTCCCCGGACTAGCGGGAGGGCCTACAATGAGCAGTTCTTC. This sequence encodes CASSPRTSGRAYNEQFF.

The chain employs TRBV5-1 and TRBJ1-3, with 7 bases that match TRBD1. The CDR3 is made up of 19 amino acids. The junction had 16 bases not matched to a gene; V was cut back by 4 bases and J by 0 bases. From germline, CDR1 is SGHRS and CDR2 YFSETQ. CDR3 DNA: TGCGCCAGCAGCCCTAGGACAGGTACAACCCTTACCTCTGGAAACACCATATATTTT. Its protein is CASSPRTGTTLTSGNTIYF.

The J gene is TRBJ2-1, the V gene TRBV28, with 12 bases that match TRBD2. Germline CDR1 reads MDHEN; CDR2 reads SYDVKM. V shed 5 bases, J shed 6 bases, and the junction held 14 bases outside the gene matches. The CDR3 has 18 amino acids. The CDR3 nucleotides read TGTGCCAGCAGTCCACACGGAACCGGGACTAGCGGGTTCAATGAGCAGTTCTTC. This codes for CASSPHGTGTSGFNEQFF.

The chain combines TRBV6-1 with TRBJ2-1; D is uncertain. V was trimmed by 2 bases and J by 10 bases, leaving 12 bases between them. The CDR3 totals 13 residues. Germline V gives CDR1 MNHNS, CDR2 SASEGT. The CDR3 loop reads CASSESLVQEQFF. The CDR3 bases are TGTGCCAGCAGTGAAAGTCTAGTGCAGGAGCAGTTCTTC.

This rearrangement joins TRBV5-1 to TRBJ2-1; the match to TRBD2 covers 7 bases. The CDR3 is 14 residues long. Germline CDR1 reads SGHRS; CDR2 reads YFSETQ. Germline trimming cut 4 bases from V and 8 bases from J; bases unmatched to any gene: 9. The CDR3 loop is CASSQGLPADEQFF. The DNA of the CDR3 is TGCGCCAGCAGCCAGGGACTACCCGCCGATGAGCAGTTCTTC.

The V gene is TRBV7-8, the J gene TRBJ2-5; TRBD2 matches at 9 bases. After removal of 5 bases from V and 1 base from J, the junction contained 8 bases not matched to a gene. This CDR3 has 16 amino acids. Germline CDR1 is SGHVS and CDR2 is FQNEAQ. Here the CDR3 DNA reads TGTGCCAGCAGCCCAAGACTAGCGGCGATCCAAGAGACCCAGTACTTC. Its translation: CASSPRLAAIQETQYF.

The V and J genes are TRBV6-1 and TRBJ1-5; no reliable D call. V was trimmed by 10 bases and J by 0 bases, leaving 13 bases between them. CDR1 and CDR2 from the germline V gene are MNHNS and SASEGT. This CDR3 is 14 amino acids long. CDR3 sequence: CATRVTNSNQPQHF. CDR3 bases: TGTGCCACCAGAGTTACCAATAGCAATCAGCCCCAGCATTTT.

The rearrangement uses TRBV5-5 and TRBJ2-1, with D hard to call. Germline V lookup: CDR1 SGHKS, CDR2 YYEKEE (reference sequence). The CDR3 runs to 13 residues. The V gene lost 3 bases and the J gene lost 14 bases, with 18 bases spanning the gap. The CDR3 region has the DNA TGTGCCAGCAGCTCTGAGGACGTGACACCTGAGTTCTTC. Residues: CASSSEDVTPEFF.